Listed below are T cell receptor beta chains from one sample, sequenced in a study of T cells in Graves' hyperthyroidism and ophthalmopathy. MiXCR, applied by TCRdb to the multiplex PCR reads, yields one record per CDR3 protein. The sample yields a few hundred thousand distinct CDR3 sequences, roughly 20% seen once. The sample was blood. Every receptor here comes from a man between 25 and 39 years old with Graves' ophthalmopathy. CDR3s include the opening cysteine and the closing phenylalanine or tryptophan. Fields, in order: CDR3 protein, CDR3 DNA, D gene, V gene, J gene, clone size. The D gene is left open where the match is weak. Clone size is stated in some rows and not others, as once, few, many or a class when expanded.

CDR3 protein: CASSPIADYNEQFF
CDR3 DNA: TGCGCCAGCAGCCCGATAGCGGATTACAATGAGCAGTTCTTC
D gene: NA
V gene: TRBV5-1
J gene: TRBJ2-1
clone size: NA

CDR3 protein: CATSKAGVNQPQHF
CDR3 DNA: TGTGCCACCTCCAAGGCAGGGGTCAATCAGCCCCAGCATTTT
D gene: NA
V gene: TRBV24-1
J gene: TRBJ1-5
clone size: NA

CDR3 protein: CASSPQDVASGEQFF
CDR3 DNA: TGTGCCAGCAGTCCACAAGACGTGGCGTCAGGTGAGCAGTTCTTC
D gene: NA
V gene: TRBV12-3/TRBV12-4
J gene: TRBJ2-1
clone size: many

CDR3 protein: CASSSADSNQPQHF
CDR3 DNA: TGTGCCAGCAGTTCCGCAGATAGCAATCAGCCCCAGCATTTT
D gene: NA
V gene: TRBV27
J gene: TRBJ1-5
clone size: few

CDR3 protein: CASSFNRGRASETQYF
CDR3 DNA: TGTGCCAGCAGTTTTAATCGCGGGAGGGCCTCAGAGACCCAGTACTTC
D gene: TRBD2
V gene: TRBV12-3/TRBV12-4
J gene: TRBJ2-5
clone size: NA

CDR3 protein: CATSIDRAEAFF
CDR3 DNA: TGTGCCACCAGCATTGACAGGGCTGAAGCTTTCTTT
D gene: TRBD1
V gene: TRBV15
J gene: TRBJ1-1
clone size: few

CDR3 protein: CASSDRLGQGSYTF
CDR3 DNA: TGTGCCAGCAGTGATCGTCTGGGACAGGGAAGCTACACCTTC
D gene: TRBD1
V gene: TRBV2
J gene: TRBJ1-2
clone size: many

CDR3 protein: CASSQGRGQYTEAFF
CDR3 DNA: TGTGCCAGCAGCCAGGGGAGGGGACAGTATACTGAAGCTTTCTTT
D gene: TRBD1
V gene: TRBV3-1
J gene: TRBJ1-1
clone size: many

CDR3 protein: CASSSDSESNQPQHF
CDR3 DNA: TGTGCCAGCAGTTCGGACAGCGAGAGCAATCAGCCCCAGCATTTT
D gene: NA
V gene: TRBV6-2/TRBV6-3
J gene: TRBJ1-5
clone size: NA

CDR3 protein: CSARSRTIQYF
CDR3 DNA: TGCAGTGCTAGATCAAGGACTATTCAGTACTTC
D gene: NA
V gene: TRBV20-1
J gene: TRBJ2-4
clone size: NA

CDR3 protein: CSARIRGPRQGGTQYF
CDR3 DNA: TGCAGTGCCCGTATCCGTGGCCCTCGACAGGGGGGGACCCAGTACTTC
D gene: TRBD1
V gene: TRBV20-1
J gene: TRBJ2-5
clone size: many

CDR3 protein: CATSGLAGVSYNEQFF
CDR3 DNA: TGTGCCACCTCCGGACTAGCGGGAGTGTCCTACAATGAGCAGTTCTTC
D gene: TRBD2
V gene: TRBV5-8
J gene: TRBJ2-1
clone size: NA

CDR3 protein: CAIGSQTGSTDTQYF
CDR3 DNA: TGTGCCATCGGTTCCCAGACAGGGTCCACAGATACGCAGTATTTT
D gene: TRBD1
V gene: TRBV10-3
J gene: TRBJ2-3
clone size: many

CDR3 protein: CASARDFWNEQFF
CDR3 DNA: TGTGCCAGCGCGCGGGACTTTTGGAATGAGCAGTTCTTC
D gene: NA
V gene: TRBV6-1
J gene: TRBJ2-1
clone size: NA

CDR3 protein: CASSEASRGVGYEQYF
CDR3 DNA: TGTGCCAGCAGTGAAGCCTCTCGAGGGGTGGGGTACGAGCAGTACTTC
D gene: NA
V gene: TRBV2
J gene: TRBJ2-7
clone size: NA

CDR3 protein: CASSLPGGRTDTQYF
CDR3 DNA: TGTGCCAGCAGCCTACCAGGGGGGCGGACAGATACGCAGTATTTT
D gene: NA
V gene: TRBV11-1
J gene: TRBJ2-3
clone size: NA